This T cell receptor beta chain was sequenced in a study of sequential checkpoint blockade in melanoma. Study-wide context: Randomization was 1:1 between first-line nivolumab→ipilimumab and ipilimumab→nivolumab. Both treatment sequences were followed by maintenance nivolumab.

As to treatment: randomized to nivolumab then ipilimumab (arm A) or the reverse (arm B). From thawed PBMCs, live CD3+CD8+ cells negative for CD19 and CD56 were sorted. TCRdb's copy holds only in-frame clones and misses some; the assay was immunoSEQ multiplex PCR. The data contain some 19,000 clones, around 74% of them singletons. The sequence derives from a human donor with melanoma. The material sequenced was CD8+ T cells sorted from blood (inferred from file names), taken from a patient given nivolumab and ipilimumab in sequence.

CDR3 loop: CASSLSAQGRREQYF. The CDR3 DNA reads as TGTGCCAGCAGCTTATCGGCCCAGGGGAGAAGGGAGCAGTACTTC. V and J are TRBV7-9 and TRBJ2-7, with a weak D call TRBD1 (6 bases). The germline CDR1 and CDR2 sequences are SEHNR and FQNEAQ (reference sequence). V was shortened by 2 bases and J by 7 bases, with 18 bases between the two germline ends. The CDR3 contains 15 residues.